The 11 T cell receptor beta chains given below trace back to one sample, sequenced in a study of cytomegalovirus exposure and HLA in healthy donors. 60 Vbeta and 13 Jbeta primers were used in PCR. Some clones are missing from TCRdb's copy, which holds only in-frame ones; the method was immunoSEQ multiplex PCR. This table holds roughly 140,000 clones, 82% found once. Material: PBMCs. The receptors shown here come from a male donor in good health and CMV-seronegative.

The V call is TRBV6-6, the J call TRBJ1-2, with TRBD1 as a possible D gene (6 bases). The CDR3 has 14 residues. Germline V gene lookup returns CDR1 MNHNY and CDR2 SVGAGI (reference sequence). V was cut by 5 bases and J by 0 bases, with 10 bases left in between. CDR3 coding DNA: TGTGCCAGCAGTGACAGGTTAACTAACTATGGCTACACCTTC. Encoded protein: CASSDRLTNYGYTF.

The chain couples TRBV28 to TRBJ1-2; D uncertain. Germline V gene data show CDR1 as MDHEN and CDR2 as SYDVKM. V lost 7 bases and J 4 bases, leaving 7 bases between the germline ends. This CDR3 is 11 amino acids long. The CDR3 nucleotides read TGTGCCAGCACTAACCTCTATGGCTACACCTTC. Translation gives CASTNLYGYTF.

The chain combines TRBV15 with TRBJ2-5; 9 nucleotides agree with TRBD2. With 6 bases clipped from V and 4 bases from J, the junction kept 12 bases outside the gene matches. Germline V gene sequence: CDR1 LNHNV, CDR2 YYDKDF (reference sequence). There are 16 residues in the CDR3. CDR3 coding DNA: TGTGCCACCAGGGAATCGGGCGGGGGGGCGGCAGAGACCCAGTACTTC. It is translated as CATRESGGGAAETQYF.

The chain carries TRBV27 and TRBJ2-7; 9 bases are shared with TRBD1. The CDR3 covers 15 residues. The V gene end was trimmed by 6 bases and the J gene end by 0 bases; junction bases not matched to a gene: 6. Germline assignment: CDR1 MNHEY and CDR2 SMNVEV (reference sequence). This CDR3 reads CASRIGTGTSYEQYF. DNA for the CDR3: TGTGCCAGCAGGATCGGGACAGGGACCTCCTACGAGCAGTACTTC.

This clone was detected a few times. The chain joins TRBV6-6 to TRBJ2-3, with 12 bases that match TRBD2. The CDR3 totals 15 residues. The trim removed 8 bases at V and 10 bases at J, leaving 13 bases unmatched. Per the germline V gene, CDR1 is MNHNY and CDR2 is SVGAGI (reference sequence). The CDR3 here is CASRRGLAGDRSQYF. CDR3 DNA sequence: TGTGCCAGCCGGAGGGGACTAGCGGGTGACCGTTCGCAGTATTTT.

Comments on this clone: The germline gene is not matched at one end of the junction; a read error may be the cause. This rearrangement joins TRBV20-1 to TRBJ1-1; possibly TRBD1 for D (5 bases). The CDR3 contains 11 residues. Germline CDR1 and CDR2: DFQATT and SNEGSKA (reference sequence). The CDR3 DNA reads TGCAGTGCTCGAGACCCCGGGGGGGCTTTCTTT. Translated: CSARDPGGAFF.

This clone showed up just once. This chain's CDR3 is CASSLLQGQPQHF. The CDR3 nucleotides are TGTGCCAGCAGCTTACTCCAGGGCCAGCCCCAGCATTTT. The chain joins TRBV11-2 to TRBJ1-5, with D possibly matching TRBD1 (5 bases). The CDR3 totals 13 residues. The germline V and J ends were trimmed by 2 bases and 7 bases, with 9 bases remaining between them. Germline-derived CDR1 and CDR2 are SGHAT and FQNNGV.

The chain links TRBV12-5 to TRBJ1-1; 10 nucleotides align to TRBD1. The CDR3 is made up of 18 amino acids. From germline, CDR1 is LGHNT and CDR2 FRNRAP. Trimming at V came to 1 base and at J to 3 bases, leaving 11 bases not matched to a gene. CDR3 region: CASGLEVRKGTGDTEAFF. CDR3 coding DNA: TGTGCTAGTGGTTTGGAGGTTCGTAAGGGGACAGGGGACACTGAAGCTTTCTTT.

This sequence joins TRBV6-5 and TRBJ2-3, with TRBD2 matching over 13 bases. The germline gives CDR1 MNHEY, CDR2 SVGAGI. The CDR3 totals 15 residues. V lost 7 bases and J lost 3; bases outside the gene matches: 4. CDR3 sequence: CASTPLAGGTDTQYF. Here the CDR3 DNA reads TGTGCCAGCACACCACTAGCGGGAGGGACAGATACGCAGTATTTT.

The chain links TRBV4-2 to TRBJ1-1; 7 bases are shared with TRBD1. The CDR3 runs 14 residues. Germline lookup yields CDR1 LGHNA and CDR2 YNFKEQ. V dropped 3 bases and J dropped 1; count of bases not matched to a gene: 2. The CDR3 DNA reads TGTGCCAGCAGCCACAGGGGGGAGAACACTGAAGCTTTCTTT. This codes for CASSHRGENTEAFF.

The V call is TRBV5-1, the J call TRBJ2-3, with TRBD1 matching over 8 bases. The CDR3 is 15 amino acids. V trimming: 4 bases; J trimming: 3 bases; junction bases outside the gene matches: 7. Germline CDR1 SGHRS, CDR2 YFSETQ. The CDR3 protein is CASSIRQGSTDTQYF. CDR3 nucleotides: TGCGCCAGCAGCATCAGACAGGGGTCAACAGATACGCAGTATTTT.